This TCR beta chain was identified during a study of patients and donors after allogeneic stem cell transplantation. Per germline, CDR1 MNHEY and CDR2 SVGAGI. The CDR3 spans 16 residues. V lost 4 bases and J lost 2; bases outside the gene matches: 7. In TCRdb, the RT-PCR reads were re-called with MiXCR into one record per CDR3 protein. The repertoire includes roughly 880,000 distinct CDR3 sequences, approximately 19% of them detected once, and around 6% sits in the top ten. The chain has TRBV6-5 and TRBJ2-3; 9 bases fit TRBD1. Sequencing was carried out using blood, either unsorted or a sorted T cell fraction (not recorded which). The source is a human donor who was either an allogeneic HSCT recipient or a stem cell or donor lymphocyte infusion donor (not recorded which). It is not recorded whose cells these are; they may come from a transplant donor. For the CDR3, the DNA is TGTGCCAGCAGTTCACCGGACAGGGGAGACACAGATACGCAGTATTTT. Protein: CASSSPDRGDTDTQYF.